Below, 6 T cell receptor beta chains from the same sample are listed, as sequenced in a study of beta chain features in type 1 diabetes (dated by TCRdb to 2016 to 2019). The library was prepared using the immunoSEQ multiplex PCR assay. All of the isolated RNA was reverse transcribed with the High Capacity cDNA Reverse Transcription Kit, so expressed TCRB transcripts were sequenced. Held by TCRdb, this immuneACCESS table contains in-frame sequences only and omits some clones. Under half of the omission traces to an unresolved V gene where checked; the cause of the rest is unknown. Counted in this sample were 400,000 to 550,000 clones; about an eighth of them appeared once. About 0.045% of the sample belongs to the ten largest clones. Sequencing input: naive CD4+ T cells from blood. The sample's cell subset or site label, decoded: true naive CD4+ T cells. These receptors all come from a woman under 30 in good health.

This clone was seen at least ten times. The chain combines TRBV7-2 with TRBJ2-4; the match to TRBD1 covers 9 bases. The CDR3 has 16 residues. Trimming removed 4 bases from V and 1 base from J; junction bases left unmatched: 5. The V gene's germline CDR1 is SGHTA and CDR2 FQGNSA. The CDR3 DNA reads TGTGCCAGCAGCTCACAGGGGGCGCTGGCCAAAAACATTCAGTACTTC. This encodes CASSSQGALAKNIQYF.

Ten or more counts support this clone. The chain is built from TRBV30 and TRBJ2-1; D uncertain. CDR3 length: 12 amino acids. Germline V gives CDR1 GTSNPN, CDR2 SVGIG (reference sequence). V was cut by 4 bases and J by 0 bases, with 4 bases left in between. CDR3 sequence (DNA): TGTGCCTGGACCTACTCCTACAATGAGCAGTTCTTC. Translation: CAWTYSYNEQFF.

This clone was observed at least ten times. The chain recombines TRBV15 with TRBJ1-2; D not resolved. V lost 3 bases, J lost 8 bases, and 7 bases lay in between. This CDR3 comprises 11 residues. Germline-derived CDR1 and CDR2 are LNHNV and YYDKDF (reference sequence). The CDR3 region is CATSRGVGYTF. The CDR3 DNA sequence: TGTGCCACCAGCAGGGGTGTAGGCTACACCTTC.

Details on this clone: Other DNA sequences in this specimen translate into the identical CDR3. The chain couples TRBV30 to TRBJ1-5; TRBD1 might be the D (6 bases). The CDR3 has 13 amino acids. Germline V lookup: CDR1 GTSNPN, CDR2 SVGIG (reference sequence). V was clipped by 3 bases and J by 6 bases, with 12 bases between them. The CDR3 DNA reads TGTGCCTGGAGCGTACAGGGATCTCAGCCCCAGCATTTT. As protein: CAWSVQGSQPQHF.

This clone was observed a handful of times. In DNA form, the CDR3 reads TGTGCCACCAGCAGACCCGTGACAGGGGGATATAATTCACCCCTCCACTTT. This translates into CATSRPVTGGYNSPLHF. The V call is TRBV15, the J call TRBJ1-6; 9 bases agree with TRBD1. Looked up from germline, CDR1 is LNHNV and CDR2 is YYDKDF (reference sequence). Trimming took 2 bases from V and 4 from J; bases not matched to a gene: 6. The length of the CDR3 is 17 residues.

This sequence joins TRBV18 and TRBJ2-5; D remains unclear. This CDR3 contains 16 residues. Germline V gives CDR1 KGHSH, CDR2 LQKENI. Trimming cost V 3 bases and J 3 bases, with 17 bases left between them. CDR3 sequence (DNA): TGTGCCAGCTCACCTAAACAGTCGCCTACCGAAGAGACCCAGTACTTC. Translation: CASSPKQSPTEETQYF.